This passage covers 4 T cell receptor beta chains from one sample sequenced in a study of T cells in Graves' hyperthyroidism and ophthalmopathy. The investigators amplified TCR beta CDR3 regions from RNA transcripts. The TCR CDR3 first-round RT-PCR relied on the HTBI primer set. One entry per CDR3 protein results from TCRdb running MiXCR on the multiplex PCR reads. The sample carries about 290,000 distinct CDR3 sequences, roughly 13% recorded once. Input material: blood. All receptors derive from a woman in her forties with Graves' hyperthyroidism.

The table lists this clonotype with many counts. The V gene is TRBV2, the J gene TRBJ1-4, with D unresolved. The CDR3 totals 12 residues. Germline V gene sequence: CDR1 SNHLY, CDR2 FYNNEI. V was cut by 6 bases and J by 8 bases, with 10 bases left in between. This CDR3 reads CASSQRGEKLFF. In nucleotides, the CDR3 is TGTGCCAGCAGCCAAAGAGGGGAAAAACTGTTTTTT. Full variable domain (rest looked up from reference TRBV2 and TRBJ1-4): EPEVTQTPSHQVTQMGQEVILRCVPISNHLYFYWYRQILGQKVEFLVSFYNNEISEKSEIFDDQFSVERPDGSNFTLKIRSTKLEDSAMYFCASSQRGEKLFFGSGTQLSVL.

The rearrangement joins TRBV30 to TRBJ1-5; D remains unclear. V lost 2 bases to trimming and J lost 1 base, with 12 bases between them. Germline assignment: CDR1 GTSNPN and CDR2 SVGIG (reference sequence). The CDR3 extends over 15 amino acids. In nucleotides, the CDR3 is TGTGCCTGGAGTCTGGCAGCTGGCAGCAATCAGCCCCAGCATTTT. Its translation is CAWSLAAGSNQPQHF. Filled out from reference TRBV30 and TRBJ1-5, the complete variable domain reads SQTIHQWPATLVQPVGSPLSLECTVEGTSNPNLYWYRQAAGRGLQLLFYSVGIGQISSEVPQNLSASRPQDRQFILSSKKLLLSDSGFYLCAWSLAAGSNQPQHFGDGTRLSIL.

This clonotype was detected only a few times. The DNA for the CDR3 is TGTGCCGCGGGACAGGGTAGTGAAAAACTGTTTTTT. Translated: CAAGQGSEKLFF. V is TRBV10-3 and J is TRBJ1-4; TRBD1 agrees at 9 bases. Looked up from germline, CDR1 is ENHRY and CDR2 is SYGVKD. V was clipped by 11 bases and J by 7 bases; unmatched bases: 5. The CDR3 runs 12 residues.

This chain links TRBV28 with TRBJ2-2; D is unclear. The CDR3 has 14 residues. Trimming removed 5 bases from V and 5 bases from J, with 12 bases in between. Per germline, CDR1 MDHEN and CDR2 SYDVKM. The CDR3, as DNA: TGTGCCAGCAGTCCGCCGACCCGGACCGGGGAGCTGTTTTTT. As protein: CASSPPTRTGELFF. Full variable domain (rest looked up from reference TRBV28 and TRBJ2-2): DVKVTQSSRYLVKRTGEKVFLECVQDMDHENMFWYRQDPGLGLRLIYFSYDVKMKEKGDIPEGYSVSREKKERFSLILESASTNQTSMYLCASSPPTRTGELFFGEGSRLTVL.